The 23 T cell receptor beta chains listed next were all sequenced from one sample in a study of blood T cell repertoires in COVID-19. Profiled with immunoSEQ multiplex PCR; TCRdb holds only in-frame clones, not every one. This table holds around 250,000 clones, roughly 86% found once. The sample comprised peripheral blood. Receptors were obtained from a woman of 80 years or more with COVID-19, enrolled during active disease.

The chain uses TRBV7-2 and TRBJ2-5, with 7 bases aligning to TRBD2. Germline values: CDR1 SGHTA, CDR2 FQGNSA. This CDR3 is 14 amino acids long. The V segment lost 5 bases and the J segment 6 bases; nucleotides outside the gene matches: 9. The CDR3 region has the DNA TGTGCCAGCAGCCTGGGAGGGGCAAGACAGACCCAGTACTTC. Translation: CASSLGGARQTQYF.

The chain employs TRBV7-8 and TRBJ1-4; D is ambiguous. The CDR3 contains 14 residues. The germline V gene encodes CDR1 SGHVS and CDR2 FQNEAQ. Trimming removed 2 bases from V and 4 bases from J, with 8 bases in between. DNA for the CDR3: TGTGCCAGCAGCTTATCCGCGATTAATGAAAAACTGTTTTTT. It codes for CASSLSAINEKLFF.

This chain uses TRBV5-4 with TRBJ2-3; 9 nucleotides align to TRBD2. The trim removed 2 bases at V and 4 bases at J, leaving 5 bases unmatched. The CDR3 extends over 15 amino acids. In germline, CDR1 is SGHNT, CDR2 YYREEE (reference sequence). CDR3 loop: CASSLPGLAADTQYF. The CDR3 coding sequence is TGTGCCAGCAGCTTACCGGGACTAGCAGCAGATACGCAGTATTTT.

This chain joins TRBV6-5 and TRBJ1-2; possible D gene TRBD1, 5 bases. The germline gives CDR1 MNHEY, CDR2 SVGAGI. CDR3 length: 14 residues. V lost 4 bases and J 3 bases, leaving 12 bases between the germline ends. The CDR3 loop is CASSWDGGDYGYTF. The CDR3 DNA follows: TGTGCCAGCAGTTGGGACGGAGGGGACTATGGCTACACCTTC.

The chain employs TRBV3-1 (or the pseudogene TRBV3-2) and TRBJ1-1, with a weak D call TRBD1 (5 bases). This CDR3 is 15 amino acids long. Germline values: CDR1 LGHDT, CDR2 YNNKEL (reference sequence). With 7 bases removed from V and 1 base from J, the gap between germline ends came to 16 bases. As DNA, the CDR3 is TGTGCCAGCACACGACTCAGGAGGGGGAACACTGAAGCTTTCTTT. It codes for CASTRLRRGNTEAFF.

The chain uses TRBV28 and TRBJ2-1, with TRBD2 matching over 12 bases. This CDR3 is 16 amino acids long. The ends lost 6 bases at V and 7 bases at J; junction bases unmatched: 10. Germline V gene lookup returns CDR1 MDHEN and CDR2 SYDVKM. CDR3 in amino acids: CASRETTGTSGNEQFF. For the CDR3, the DNA is TGTGCCAGCAGAGAGACTACCGGGACTAGCGGGAATGAGCAGTTCTTC. The full variable domain, completed using reference TRBV28 and TRBJ2-1, is DVKVTQSSRYLVKRTGEKVFLECVQDMDHENMFWYRQDPGLGLRLIYFSYDVKMKEKGDIPEGYSVSREKKERFSLILESASTNQTSMYLCASRETTGTSGNEQFFGPGTRLTVL.

The chain employs TRBV29-1 and TRBJ2-1; a weak D match, TRBD1 (5 bases). Trimming stripped 7 bases from V and 2 bases from J, with 9 bases between. Germline V gene data show CDR1 as SQVTM and CDR2 as ANQGSEA. CDR3 length: 12 amino acids. This chain's CDR3 is CSGRQTYNEQFF. CDR3 in DNA: TGCAGCGGAAGACAGACCTACAATGAGCAGTTCTTC.

The chain has TRBV7-2 and TRBJ2-1; the match to TRBD2 covers 9 bases. Trimming took 5 bases from V and 2 from J; bases not matched to a gene: 4. CDR3 size: 15 residues. Per germline, CDR1 SGHTA and CDR2 FQGNSA. The CDR3 reads CASSPLAGAYNEQFF. CDR3 nucleotides: TGTGCCAGCAGCCCGTTAGCGGGGGCCTACAATGAGCAGTTCTTC.

The chain combines TRBV28 with TRBJ1-6, with TRBD1 identical over 9 bases. The germline gives CDR1 MDHEN, CDR2 SYDVKM. The CDR3 is 15 amino acids. J lost 7 bases, V lost 7 bases, and 8 bases had no gene match. The CDR3 nucleotides are TGTGCCAGCAATTACGGACAGGGGTTGAATTCACCCCTCCACTTT. This gives the protein CASNYGQGLNSPLHF.

This chain joins TRBV5-6 and TRBJ1-2; 11 bases are shared with TRBD1. The CDR3 is 14 amino acids. CDR1 is SGHDT, CDR2 YYEEEE, per germline. V shed 4 bases, J shed 4 bases, and the junction held 3 bases outside the gene matches. The CDR3 DNA reads TGTGCCAGCAGCCCGGGGACAGGGGGCTATGGCTACACCTTC. Amino acids: CASSPGTGGYGYTF. The full variable domain, in which reference TRBV5-6 and TRBJ1-2 provide the parts outside the CDR3, is DAGVTQSPTHLIKTRGQQVTLRCSPKSGHDTVSWYQQALGQGPQFIFQYYEEEERQRGNFPDRFSGHQFPNYSSELNVNALLLGDSALYLCASSPGTGGYGYTFGSGTRLTVV.

The chain has TRBV5-1 and TRBJ2-5; 9 positions agree with TRBD2. There are 15 residues in the CDR3. From germline, CDR1 is SGHRS and CDR2 YFSETQ. V was pared by 4 bases and J by 2 bases, with 6 bases of the junction left unmatched. For the CDR3, the DNA is TGCGCCAGCAGCGGCGGGGGGGCAGGTCAAGAGACCCAGTACTTC. Translation: CASSGGGAGQETQYF.

This chain joins TRBV3-1 (or the pseudogene TRBV3-2) and TRBJ1-4, with D uncertain. V lost 4 bases, J lost 1 base, and 13 bases lay in between. The CDR3 runs 16 residues. Germline V CDR1 and CDR2: LGHDT, YNNKEL (reference sequence). CDR3 DNA: TGTGCCAGCAGCCCGCCGGGAGCGTTAACTAATGAAAAACTGTTTTTT. This sequence encodes CASSPPGALTNEKLFF.

The V call is TRBV18, the J call TRBJ1-5, with 7 bases lining up with TRBD1. This CDR3 region has 14 residues. Per germline, CDR1 KGHSH and CDR2 LQKENI. The J segment lost 4 bases and the V segment lost 9 bases, leaving 9 bases of the junction unmatched. The CDR3 spells CASGQGGPNQPQHF. CDR3 DNA sequence: TGTGCCAGTGGCCAGGGGGGCCCTAATCAGCCCCAGCATTTT. Variable domain in full (rest from reference TRBV18 and TRBJ1-5): NAGVMQNPRHLVRRRGQEARLRCSPMKGHSHVYWYRQLPEEGLKFMVYLQKENIIDESGMPKERFSAEFPKEGPSILRIQQVVRGDSAAYFCASGQGGPNQPQHFGDGTRLSIL.

The CDR3 protein is CASSYSGTEDTEAFF. The CDR3 DNA reads as TGTGCCAGCAGTTACTCCGGGACAGAAGACACTGAAGCTTTCTTT. This rearrangement joins TRBV6-6 to TRBJ1-1; 7 nucleotides align to TRBD1. The CDR3 extends over 15 amino acids. V shed 0 bases and J 3 bases; nucleotides not matched to a gene: 4. CDR1 MNHNY and CDR2 SVGAGI come from the germline V gene (reference sequence).

This sequence joins TRBV7-2 and TRBJ1-2; D is uncertain. Trimming pared 1 base from V and 8 bases from J, leaving 11 bases between. This CDR3 has 13 amino acids. CDR1 is SGHTA, CDR2 FQGNSA, per germline. CDR3 residues: CASSLVEGLGYTF. The CDR3 nucleotides read TGTGCCAGCAGCTTAGTGGAGGGTTTGGGCTACACCTTC.

The rearrangement joins TRBV6-6 to TRBJ2-3; D might be TRBD2 (5 bases). CDR1 and CDR2 (germline): MNHNY, SVGAGI (reference sequence). This CDR3 is 16 amino acids long. Trimming cost V 0 bases and J 2 bases, with 12 bases left between them. CDR3: CASSYSLRRVTDTQYF. The DNA for the CDR3 is TGTGCCAGCAGTTACTCGTTGCGGCGGGTCACAGATACGCAGTATTTT.

The chain is built from TRBV10-3 and TRBJ1-1; 9 bases line up with TRBD1. Germline V CDR1 and CDR2: ENHRY, SYGVKD. V trimming: 5 bases; J trimming: 2 bases; junction bases outside the gene matches: 3. The CDR3 covers 14 residues. In DNA form, the CDR3 reads TGTGCCATCAGTTTGACAGGGGGAAACACTGAAGCTTTCTTT. The encoded protein is CAISLTGGNTEAFF.

V is TRBV19 and J is TRBJ1-6; 7 bases are a match to TRBD1. Germline V gene lookup returns CDR1 LNHDA and CDR2 SQIVND (reference sequence). There are 13 residues in the CDR3. V shed 7 bases and J 7 bases; nucleotides not matched to a gene: 4. This chain's CDR3 is CASKQGINSPLHF. CDR3 nucleotide sequence: TGTGCCAGTAAACAGGGGATCAATTCACCCCTCCACTTT.

Here the CDR3 reads CASSQEAIHTIYF. DNA for the CDR3: TGTGCCAGCAGCCAAGAAGCGATACACACCATATATTTT. This rearrangement joins TRBV3-1 (or the pseudogene TRBV3-2) to TRBJ1-3; D not resolved. Germline assignment: CDR1 LGHDT and CDR2 YNNKEL (reference sequence). CDR3 length equals 13 residues. Trimming removed 0 bases at V and 8 bases at J, with 8 bases between.

The CDR3 here is CASSLTAGSNTEAFF. For the CDR3, the DNA is TGTGCCAGCAGCTTAACGGCAGGGTCGAACACTGAAGCTTTCTTT. The chain joins TRBV7-3 to TRBJ1-1; a weak D match, TRBD1 (5 bases). Germline CDR1 is SGHTA and CDR2 is FQGTGA. This CDR3 is built from 15 residues. V lost 0 bases and J 1 base, leaving 9 bases between the germline ends.

The chain uses TRBV19 and TRBJ1-1; D gene unclear. This CDR3 spans 14 amino acids. Germline V lookup: CDR1 LNHDA, CDR2 SQIVND (reference sequence). Trimming left V 4 bases short and J 3 bases short, with 12 bases between. The CDR3: CASSTVVSYTEAFF. Here the CDR3 DNA reads TGTGCCAGTAGTACCGTCGTATCCTACACTGAAGCTTTCTTT.

The chain uses TRBV7-2 and TRBJ1-6, with D tentatively TRBD1 (5 bases). Germline-derived CDR1 and CDR2 are SGHTA and FQGNSA. The V end lost 3 bases, the J end lost 0 bases, and 12 bases lay between the germline ends. The CDR3 has 17 residues. The CDR3 region is CASSFTGSSSYNSPLHF. The CDR3 region has the DNA TGTGCCAGCAGCTTTACAGGTTCCAGCTCCTATAATTCACCCCTCCACTTT.

V and J are TRBV29-1 and TRBJ2-1; 11 bases match TRBD1. The CDR3 is 13 residues long. After removal of 2 bases from V and 7 bases from J, the junction contained 1 base not matched to a gene. Per the germline V gene, CDR1 is SQVTM and CDR2 is ANQGSEA. The CDR3 loop is CSVERDRGNEQFF. CDR3 coding DNA: TGCAGCGTTGAAAGGGACAGGGGGAATGAGCAGTTCTTC.